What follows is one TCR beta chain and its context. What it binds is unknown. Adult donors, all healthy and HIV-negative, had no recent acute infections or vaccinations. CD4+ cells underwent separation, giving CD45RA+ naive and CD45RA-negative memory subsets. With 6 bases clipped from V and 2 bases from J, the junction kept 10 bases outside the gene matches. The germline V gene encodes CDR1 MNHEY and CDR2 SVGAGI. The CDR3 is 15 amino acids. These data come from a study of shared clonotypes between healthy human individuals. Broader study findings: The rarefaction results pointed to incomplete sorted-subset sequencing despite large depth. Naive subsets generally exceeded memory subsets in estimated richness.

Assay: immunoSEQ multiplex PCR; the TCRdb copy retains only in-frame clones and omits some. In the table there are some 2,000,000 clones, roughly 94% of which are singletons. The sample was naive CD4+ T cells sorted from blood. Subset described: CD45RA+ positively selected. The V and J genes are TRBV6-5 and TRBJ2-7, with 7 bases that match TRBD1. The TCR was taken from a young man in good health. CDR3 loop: CASSGWSRGTYEQYF. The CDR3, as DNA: TGTGCCAGCAGCGGGTGGAGCAGGGGGACCTACGAGCAGTACTTC.